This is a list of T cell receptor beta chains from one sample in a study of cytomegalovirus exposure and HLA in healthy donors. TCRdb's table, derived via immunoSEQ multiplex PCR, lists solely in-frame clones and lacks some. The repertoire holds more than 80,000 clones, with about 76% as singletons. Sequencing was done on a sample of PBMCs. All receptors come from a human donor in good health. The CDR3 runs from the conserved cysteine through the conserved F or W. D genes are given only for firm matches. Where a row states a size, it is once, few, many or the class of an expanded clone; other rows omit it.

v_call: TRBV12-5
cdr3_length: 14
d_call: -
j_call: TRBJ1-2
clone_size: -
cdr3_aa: CASGLTGLNYGYTF
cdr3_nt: TGTGCTAGTGGTTTGACAGGGTTAAACTATGGCTACACCTTC

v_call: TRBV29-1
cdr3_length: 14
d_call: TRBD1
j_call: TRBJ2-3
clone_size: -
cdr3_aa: CSVEVGDRAYTQYF
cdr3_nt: TGCAGCGTTGAAGTAGGGGACAGGGCATACACGCAGTATTTT

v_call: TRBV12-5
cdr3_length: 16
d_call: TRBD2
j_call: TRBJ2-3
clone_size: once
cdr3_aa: CASGPAATSGGGTQYF
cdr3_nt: TGTGCTAGTGGTCCAGCCGCGACTAGCGGGGGAGGCACGCAGTATTTT

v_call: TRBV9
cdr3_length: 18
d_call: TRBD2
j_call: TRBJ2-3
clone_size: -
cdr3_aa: CASSVGLAGELTGGTQYF
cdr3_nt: TGTGCCAGCAGCGTGGGGCTAGCGGGGGAGTTAACAGGAGGTACGCAGTATTTT

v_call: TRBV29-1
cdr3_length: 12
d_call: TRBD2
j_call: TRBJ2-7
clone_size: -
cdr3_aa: CSVGTSYYEQYF
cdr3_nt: TGCAGCGTCGGGACTAGCTACTACGAGCAGTACTTC

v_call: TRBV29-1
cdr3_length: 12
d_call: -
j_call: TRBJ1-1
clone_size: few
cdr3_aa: CSVIPGATEAFF
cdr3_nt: TGCAGCGTTATCCCAGGGGCCACTGAAGCTTTCTTT

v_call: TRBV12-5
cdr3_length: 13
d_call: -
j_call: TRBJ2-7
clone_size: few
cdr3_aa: CASGLARTREQYF
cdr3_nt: TGTGCTAGTGGTTTGGCACGGACTCGCGAGCAGTACTTC

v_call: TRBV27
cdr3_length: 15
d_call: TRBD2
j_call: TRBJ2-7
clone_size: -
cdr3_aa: CASSLTSGRVYEQYF
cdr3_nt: TGTGCCAGCAGTTTAACCAGCGGGAGGGTTTACGAGCAGTACTTC

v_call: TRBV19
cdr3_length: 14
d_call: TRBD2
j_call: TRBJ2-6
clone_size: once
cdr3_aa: CASIAGGGANVLTF
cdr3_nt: TGTGCCAGTATAGCGGGCGGTGGGGCCAACGTCCTGACTTTC

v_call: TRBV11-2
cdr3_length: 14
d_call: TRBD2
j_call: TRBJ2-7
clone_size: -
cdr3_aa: CASSFKTGGYEQYF
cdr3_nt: TGTGCCAGCAGCTTTAAGACGGGAGGGTACGAGCAGTACTTC

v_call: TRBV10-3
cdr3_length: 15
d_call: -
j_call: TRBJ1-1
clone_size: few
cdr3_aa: CAISEPGQLNTEAFF
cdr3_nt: TGTGCCATCAGTGAGCCCGGACAGCTGAACACTGAAGCTTTCTTT

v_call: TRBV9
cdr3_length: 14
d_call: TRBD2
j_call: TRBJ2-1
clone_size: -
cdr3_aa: CASSKSGSRNEQFF
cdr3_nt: TGTGCCAGCAGTAAAAGCGGGAGTAGGAATGAGCAGTTCTTC

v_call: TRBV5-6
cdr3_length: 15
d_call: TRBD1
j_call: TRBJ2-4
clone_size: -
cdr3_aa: CASSLTGTGRYIQYF
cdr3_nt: TGTGCCAGCAGCTTAACCGGGACAGGGAGATACATTCAGTACTTC

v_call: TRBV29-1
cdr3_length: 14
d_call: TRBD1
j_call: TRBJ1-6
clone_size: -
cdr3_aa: CSVSDRPGTSPLHF
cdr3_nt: TGCAGCGTTTCGGACAGGCCGGGGACCTCACCCCTCCACTTT

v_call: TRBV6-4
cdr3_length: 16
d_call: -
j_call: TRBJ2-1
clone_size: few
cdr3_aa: CASSDSVRDTYNEQFF
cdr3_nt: TGTGCCAGCAGTGACTCGGTCAGGGACACCTACAATGAGCAGTTCTTC

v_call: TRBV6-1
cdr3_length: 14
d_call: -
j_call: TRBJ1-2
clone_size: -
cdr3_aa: CASSEVIPSRGYPF
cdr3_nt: TGTGCCAGCAGTGAAGTAATACCCTCGCGGGGCTACCCCTTC

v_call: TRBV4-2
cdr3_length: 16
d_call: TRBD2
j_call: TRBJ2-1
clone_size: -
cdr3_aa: CASSTYWGGTYNEQFF
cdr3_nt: TGTGCCAGCAGCACCTACTGGGGGGGGACCTACAATGAGCAGTTCTTC

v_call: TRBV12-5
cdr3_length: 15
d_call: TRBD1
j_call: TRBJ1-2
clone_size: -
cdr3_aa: CASGLPDRGLRGYTF
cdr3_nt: TGTGCTAGTGGTTTGCCGGACAGGGGGCTCCGTGGCTACACCTTC

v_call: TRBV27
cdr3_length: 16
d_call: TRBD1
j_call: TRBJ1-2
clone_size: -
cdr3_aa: CASSTFRDRGPYGYTF
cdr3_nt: TGTGCCAGCAGTACTTTCCGGGACAGGGGACCCTATGGCTACACCTTC

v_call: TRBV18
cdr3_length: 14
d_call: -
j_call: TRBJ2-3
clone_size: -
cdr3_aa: CASPKDSSTDTQYF
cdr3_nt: TGTGCCAGCCCTAAGGACTCTTCCACAGATACGCAGTATTTT

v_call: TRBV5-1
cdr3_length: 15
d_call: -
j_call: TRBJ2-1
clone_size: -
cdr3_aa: CASSRDSSGGDEQFF
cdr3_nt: TGCGCCAGCAGCCGAGACAGTTCGGGCGGGGATGAGCAGTTCTTC

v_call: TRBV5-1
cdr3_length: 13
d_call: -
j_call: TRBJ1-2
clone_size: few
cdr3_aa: CASSFGTGDGYTF
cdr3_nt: TGCGCCAGCAGCTTCGGGACGGGGGATGGCTACACCTTC

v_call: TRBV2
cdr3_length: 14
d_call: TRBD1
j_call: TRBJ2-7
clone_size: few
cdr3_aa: CASRGQGSSYEQYF
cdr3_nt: TGTGCCAGCAGGGGACAGGGTAGCTCCTACGAGCAGTACTTC

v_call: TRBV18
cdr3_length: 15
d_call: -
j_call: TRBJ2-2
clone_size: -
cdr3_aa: CASSPILTDTGELFF
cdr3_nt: TGTGCCAGCTCACCAATTCTTACAGACACCGGGGAGCTGTTTTTT

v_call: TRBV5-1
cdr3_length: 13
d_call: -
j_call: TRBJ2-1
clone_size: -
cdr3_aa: CASSLEGAGEQFF
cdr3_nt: TGCGCCAGCAGCTTGGAAGGGGCCGGTGAGCAGTTCTTC

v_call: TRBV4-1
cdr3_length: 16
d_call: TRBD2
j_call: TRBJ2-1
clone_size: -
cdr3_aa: CASSQGTSGGVNEQFF
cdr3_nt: TGCGCCAGCAGCCAAGGGACTAGCGGGGGTGTCAATGAGCAGTTCTTC

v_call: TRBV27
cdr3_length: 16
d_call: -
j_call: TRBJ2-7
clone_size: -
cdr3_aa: CASSRKPTSRFYEQYF
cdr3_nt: TGTGCCAGCAGTAGGAAACCGACTAGTAGGTTCTACGAGCAGTACTTC

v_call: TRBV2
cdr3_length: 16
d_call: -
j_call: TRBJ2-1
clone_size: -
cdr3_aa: CASSEMRYDSYNEQFF
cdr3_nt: TGTGCCAGCAGTGAAATGCGGTACGACTCCTACAATGAGCAGTTCTTC

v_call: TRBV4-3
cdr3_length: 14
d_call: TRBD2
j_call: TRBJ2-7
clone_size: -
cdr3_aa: CASSQAGGDYEQYF
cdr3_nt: TGCGCCAGCAGCCAAGCGGGGGGGGATTACGAGCAGTACTTC

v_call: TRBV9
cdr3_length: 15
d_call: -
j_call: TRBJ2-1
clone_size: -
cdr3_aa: CASSVTGAPGDEQFF
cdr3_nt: TGTGCCAGCAGCGTAACGGGAGCCCCCGGGGATGAGCAGTTCTTC

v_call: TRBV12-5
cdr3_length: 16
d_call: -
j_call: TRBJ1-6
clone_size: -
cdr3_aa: CASGLGEVSYNSPLHF
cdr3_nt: TGTGCTAGTGGTTTAGGGGAGGTCTCCTATAATTCACCCCTCCACTTT

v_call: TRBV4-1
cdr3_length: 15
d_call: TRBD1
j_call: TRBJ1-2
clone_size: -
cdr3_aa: CASSPRQGGDYGYTF
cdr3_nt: TGCGCCAGCAGCCCGAGACAGGGTGGCGACTATGGCTACACCTTC

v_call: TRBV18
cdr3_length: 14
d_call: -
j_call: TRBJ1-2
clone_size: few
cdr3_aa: CASSPLLSNYGYTF
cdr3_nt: TGTGCCAGCTCACCACTCCTATCTAACTATGGCTACACCTTC

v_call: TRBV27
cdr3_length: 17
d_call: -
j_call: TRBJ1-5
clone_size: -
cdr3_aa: CASSLFGEGGSNQPQHF
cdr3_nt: TGTGCCAGCAGTTTATTCGGGGAAGGGGGTAGCAATCAGCCCCAGCATTTT